This T cell receptor beta chain was sequenced in a study of shared clonotypes between healthy human individuals. Study observations and caveats: Depth of sequencing was expected to influence donor clonotype sharing.

The protocol was immunoSEQ multiplex PCR, while the TCRdb copy is restricted to in-frame clones and leaves out a portion. The table has 2,500,000 or so clones, just under 95% seen once. Per germline, CDR1 SNHLY and CDR2 FYNNEI. The length of the CDR3 is 13 residues. The ends were cut back, 10 bases at V and 4 bases at J, with 11 bases in the middle. Donors comprised healthy HIV-negative adults lacking recent acute infections or vaccinations. The study separated CD4+ cells into CD45RA+ naive and CD45RA-negative memory subsets. This clone was seen only once. As yet, its antigen is unknown. Sequenced input: naive CD4+ T cells from PBMCs. This sample's subset: CD45RA+ positively selected. The clonotype originates from a man between 18 and 35 years old in good health. Some clones in this sample may be carry-over from other donors' samples. The V gene is TRBV2, the J gene TRBJ2-6; D is ambiguous. CDR3 bases: TGTGCCACCTCCCCCTGGGGGGCCAACGTCCTGACTTTC. This sequence encodes CATSPWGANVLTF.